In this sample, the clone carrying this T cell receptor (beta chain) turned up a few times. These data originate in a study of blood T cell repertoires in COVID-19. The method was immunoSEQ multiplex PCR; TCRdb's version includes in-frame clones alone and lacks a portion of them. The top ten clones hold 20% to 30% of a sample with more than 95,000 clones, 84% of them seen once. This CDR3 has 15 amino acids. Germline V gene data show CDR1 as KGHDR and CDR2 as SFDVKD. V lost 3 bases to trimming and J lost 5 bases; unmatched junction nucleotides: 6. The clonotype originates from a man aged 55 to 69 with acute or convalescent COVID-19. The sequencing sample was made of peripheral blood. The chain has TRBV24-1 and TRBJ2-7; 10 bases agree with TRBD2. CDR3 protein: CATSDRTGTSDEQYF. The CDR3 nucleotides are TGTGCCACCAGTGATCGCACCGGGACTAGCGACGAGCAGTACTTC.